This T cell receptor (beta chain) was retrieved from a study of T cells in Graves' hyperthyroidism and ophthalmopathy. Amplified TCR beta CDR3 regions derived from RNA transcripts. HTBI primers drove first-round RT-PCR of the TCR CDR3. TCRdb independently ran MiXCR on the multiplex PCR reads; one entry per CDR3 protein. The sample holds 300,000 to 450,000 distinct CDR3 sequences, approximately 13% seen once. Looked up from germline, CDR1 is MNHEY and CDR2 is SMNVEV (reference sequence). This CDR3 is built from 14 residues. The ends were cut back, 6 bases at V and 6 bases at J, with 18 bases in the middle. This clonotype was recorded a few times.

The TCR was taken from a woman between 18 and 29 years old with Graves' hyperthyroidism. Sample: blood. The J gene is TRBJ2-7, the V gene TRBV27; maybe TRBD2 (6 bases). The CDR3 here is CASRSTSRVLEQYF. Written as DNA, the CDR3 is TGTGCCAGCAGGTCCACTAGCAGGGTACTCGAGCAGTACTTC.